These 27 T cell receptor beta chains share one sample of origin, sequenced in a study of blood T cell repertoires in COVID-19. Clones were read by immunoSEQ multiplex PCR, and TCRdb kept only the in-frame ones, dropping some. The sample includes fewer than 350,000 clones, roughly 87% seen only once; the top ten take roughly 9.9%. The sequenced sample was peripheral blood. These receptors were taken from a man aged 25 to 45 with COVID-19, enrolled during active disease.

The chain recombines TRBV18 with TRBJ1-1; 8 bases map to TRBD1. Losses at the gene ends were 4 bases for V and 1 base for J; bases not matched to a gene: 8. The CDR3 covers 16 residues. Germline values: CDR1 KGHSH, CDR2 LQKENI. This CDR3 is CASSQYSGGGNTEAFF. The CDR3 nucleotides read TGTGCCAGCTCACAGTACTCAGGGGGCGGGAACACTGAAGCTTTCTTT.

The chain couples TRBV27 to TRBJ2-7; 8 nucleotides agree with TRBD2. Germline V CDR1 and CDR2: MNHEY, SMNVEV (reference sequence). After removal of 5 bases from V and 4 bases from J, the junction contained 10 bases not matched to a gene. This CDR3 has 15 amino acids. CDR3 sequence: CASSNLYGGGYEQYF. DNA for the CDR3: TGTGCCAGCAGTAACCTCTACGGGGGGGGTTACGAGCAGTACTTC.

V and J are TRBV21-1 and TRBJ2-7; the D call in the table, TRBD2, was not verified against the DNA. TRBV21-1 is labeled a pseudogene. The CDR3 length is 18 residues. CDR3 sequence reads: CASSNHRRNLVNSYEQYF. The CDR3, as DNA: TGTGCCAGCAGCAACCACCGGAGGAACTTAGTCAACTCCTACGAGCAGTACTTC.

V and J are TRBV11-2 and TRBJ1-6, with 10 bases fitting TRBD1. The germline V gene encodes CDR1 SGHAT and CDR2 FQNNGV. The CDR3 runs to 15 residues. Unmatched junction bases numbered 4, after V lost 5 bases and J lost 6 bases. CDR3 bases: TGTGCCAGCAGCCTTGGGACAGGGGCTAATTCACCCCTCCACTTT. Protein: CASSLGTGANSPLHF.

Only one count was recorded for this clone. The chain uses TRBV19 and TRBJ1-5, with D uncertain. Germline-derived CDR1 and CDR2 are LNHDA and SQIVND (reference sequence). The CDR3 totals 15 residues. Trimming took 4 bases from V and 2 from J, leaving 12 bases between them. The CDR3 DNA reads as TGTGCCAGTAGTAATCAGCAGGCTGGCAATCAGCCCCAGCATTTT. Its translation is CASSNQQAGNQPQHF.

This chain links TRBV6-5 with TRBJ2-7, with TRBD2 matching 11 bases. CDR3 length: 14 amino acids. J was trimmed by 4 bases and V by 4 bases; bases with no gene match: 3. The germline CDR1 and CDR2 sequences are MNHEY and SVGAGI. CDR3 nucleotides: TGTGCCAGCAGTTCTAGCGGGGGGTTTTACGAGCAGTACTTC. Protein sequence: CASSSSGGFYEQYF.

This clone was seen only once. This chain uses TRBV19 with TRBJ2-2; TRBD2 agrees at 8 bases. Unmatched junction bases numbered 25, after V lost 10 bases and J lost 0 bases. Germline V CDR1 and CDR2: LNHDA, SQIVND (reference sequence). This CDR3 comprises 21 residues. The CDR3 DNA reads as TGTGCCACTTCTCGTGCCCTCATGACTAGCGTAAATATAGCGAACACCGGGGAGCTGTTTTTT. It translates to CATSRALMTSVNIANTGELFF.

This clone was seen a handful of times. The same CDR3 arises from other DNA sequences in this sample as well. The rearrangement uses TRBV7-2 and TRBJ2-2; TRBD1 might be the D (7 bases). This CDR3 is built from 15 residues. The V and J ends lost 1 base and 5 bases respectively, with 11 bases between them. Germline CDR1 and CDR2: SGHTA and FQGNSA. CDR3 amino acids: CASSLGQGGTGELFF. CDR3 in DNA: TGTGCCAGCAGCTTAGGACAGGGAGGAACCGGGGAGCTGTTTTTT.

The CDR3 DNA follows: TGTGCCAGCAGCGTAGCACTAGCGGGAGGATGGACCGGGGAGCTGTTTTTT. Translation: CASSVALAGGWTGELFF. The chain uses TRBV9 and TRBJ2-2, with 12 bases fitting TRBD2. The germline CDR1 and CDR2 sequences are SGDLS and YYNGEE. Germline trimming cut 0 bases from V and 5 bases from J; bases unmatched to any gene: 5. The CDR3 length is 17 residues.

The chain links TRBV18 to TRBJ2-7, with TRBD1 matching over 9 bases. Germline CDR1 and CDR2: KGHSH and LQKENI. V gave up 3 bases and J gave up 6 bases; unmatched junction bases: 15. This CDR3 spans 17 amino acids. Written as DNA, the CDR3 is TGTGCCAGCTCACCCTACAATATAGGACAGGGGTTGGGCGAGCAGTACTTC. Its translation: CASSPYNIGQGLGEQYF.

This chain joins TRBV7-2 and TRBJ2-7; D is perhaps TRBD2 (6 bases). CDR1 is SGHTA, CDR2 FQGNSA, per germline. With 3 bases removed from V and 0 bases from J, the gap between germline ends came to 9 bases. The CDR3 runs to 14 residues. The CDR3 DNA sequence: TGTGCCAGCAGCTTTGGGACTGCCTCCTACGAGCAGTACTTC. Translating gives CASSFGTASYEQYF.

This rearrangement joins TRBV5-1 to TRBJ2-7, with 10 bases aligning to TRBD1. The V gene's germline CDR1 is SGHRS and CDR2 YFSETQ. V lost 7 bases to trimming and J lost 2 bases; unmatched junction nucleotides: 15. This CDR3 is 17 amino acids long. CDR3: CASYPTSGTGDTYEQYF. In DNA, the CDR3 is TGCGCCAGCTACCCTACGTCCGGGACAGGGGATACCTACGAGCAGTACTTC.

The J gene is TRBJ1-4, the V gene TRBV5-1; 7 bases match TRBD1. With V trimmed by 4 bases and J by 5 bases, 20 bases remained unmatched. CDR1 is SGHRS and CDR2 is YFSETQ in the germline V gene. The CDR3 is 19 amino acids. This CDR3 is CASSPLRQDRVKGNEKLFF. The DNA of the CDR3 is TGCGCCAGCAGCCCGCTACGACAAGACAGGGTTAAGGGAAATGAAAAACTGTTTTTT.

The V call is TRBV5-1, the J call TRBJ2-1; perhaps TRBD2 as D (5 bases). The ends were cut back, 7 bases at V and 7 bases at J, with 12 bases in the middle. The CDR3 runs 12 residues. The germline CDR1 and CDR2 sequences are SGHRS and YFSETQ. The CDR3 DNA sequence: TGCGCCAGCGGCGAAGGGAGAAATGAGCAGTTCTTC. This gives the protein CASGEGRNEQFF.

V usage is TRBV11-1 and J usage is TRBJ2-3; no definite D call. This CDR3 has 15 residues. V was cut by 0 bases and J by 2 bases, with 9 bases left in between. Germline CDR1 SGHAT, CDR2 FQDESV (reference sequence). The CDR3 DNA follows: TGTGCCAGCAGCTTAGCCGCTACCTACACAGATACGCAGTATTTT. Translation: CASSLAATYTDTQYF.

This sequence joins TRBV28 and TRBJ2-3; D ambiguous. The CDR3 loop spans 16 amino acids. CDR1 and CDR2 (germline): MDHEN, SYDVKM. Trimming stripped 0 bases from V and 2 bases from J, with 12 bases between. Written as DNA, the CDR3 is TGTGCCAGCAGTTTATGGACGGGTTCGATCACAGATACGCAGTATTTT. This gives the protein CASSLWTGSITDTQYF.

The J gene is TRBJ1-2, the V gene TRBV6-5; D perhaps matches TRBD1 (5 bases). This CDR3 is built from 13 residues. Per the germline V gene, CDR1 is MNHEY and CDR2 is SVGAGI. V was shortened by 0 bases and J by 7 bases, with 9 bases between the two germline ends. Here the CDR3 reads CASSYSPGFGYTF. The CDR3 coding sequence is TGTGCCAGCAGTTACTCCCCAGGGTTTGGCTACACCTTC.

The rearrangement links TRBV24-1 to TRBJ1-5, with TRBD1 matching over 7 bases. This CDR3 has 13 amino acids. Germline CDR1 reads KGHDR; CDR2 reads SFDVKD. V lost 5 bases and J lost 11; bases outside the gene matches: 8. DNA for the CDR3: TGTGCCACCAGTGGACAGGGAGATGTGGCCCAGCATTTT. It is translated as CATSGQGDVAQHF.

The V and J genes are TRBV15 and TRBJ2-1, with a possible D match to TRBD2 (5 bases). The CDR3 has 18 residues. Germline CDR1 and CDR2: LNHNV and YYDKDF (reference sequence). The V gene lost 0 bases and the J gene lost 7 bases, with 22 bases spanning the gap. CDR3 residues: CATSRDRLRTGRANEQFF. The CDR3 nucleotides read TGTGCCACCAGCAGAGATCGGTTGCGGACGGGAAGGGCGAATGAGCAGTTCTTC.

The chain couples TRBV28 to TRBJ1-2; 7 nucleotides agree with TRBD1. Germline trimming cut 6 bases from V and 2 bases from J; bases unmatched to any gene: 6. Germline-derived CDR1 and CDR2 are MDHEN and SYDVKM. CDR3 size: 14 residues. The CDR3 reads CASSNPTGNYGYTF. The CDR3 bases are TGTGCCAGCAGCAATCCGACAGGGAACTATGGCTACACCTTC.

The V call is TRBV5-5, the J call TRBJ2-7; 7 bases agree with TRBD2. There are 17 residues in the CDR3. Germline V gene data show CDR1 as SGHKS and CDR2 as YYEKEE (reference sequence). V lost 2 bases and J lost 2; bases outside the gene matches: 13. The CDR3 spells CASSFTPGGTQTYEQYF. CDR3 nucleotides: TGTGCCAGCAGCTTCACCCCGGGAGGAACGCAGACCTACGAGCAGTACTTC.

The chain couples TRBV6-2 or TRBV6-3 to TRBJ2-3; perhaps TRBD1 as D (5 bases). CDR1 is MNHEY and CDR2 is SVGEGT in the germline V gene. The CDR3 runs to 14 residues. V was shortened by 5 bases and J by 3 bases, with 12 bases between the two germline ends. CDR3 sequence: CASSVYRNTDTQYF. In DNA form, the CDR3 reads TGTGCCAGCAGTGTTTACAGGAATACAGATACGCAGTATTTT.

The gene calls are TRBV7-3 and TRBJ2-5; TRBD2 matches 7 bases. Germline CDR1 is SGHTA and CDR2 is FQGTGA. This CDR3 is 15 amino acids long. Trimming removed 2 bases from V and 5 bases from J; junction bases left unmatched: 8. CDR3 DNA: TGTGCCAGCAGCTTAGAACTAGCGTCGCGTGAGACCCAGTACTTC. Amino acid sequence: CASSLELASRETQYF.

The rearrangement links TRBV3-1 (or the pseudogene TRBV3-2) to TRBJ1-2; D is unclear. In germline, CDR1 is LGHDT, CDR2 YNNKEL (reference sequence). V lost 1 base to trimming and J lost 4 bases, with 7 bases between them. There are 13 residues in the CDR3. The CDR3 here is CASSQGQTYGYTF. The CDR3 bases are TGTGCCAGCAGCCAAGGACAAACCTATGGCTACACCTTC.

The chain employs TRBV24-1 and TRBJ2-6, with 8 bases identical to TRBD1. J gave up 2 bases and V 4 bases, and 6 bases lay outside the gene matches. This CDR3 has 17 amino acids. The V gene's germline CDR1 is KGHDR and CDR2 SFDVKD. The CDR3 is CATSETGQATGANVLTF. The CDR3 DNA sequence: TGTGCCACCAGTGAAACGGGACAGGCGACTGGGGCCAACGTCCTGACTTTC.

This sequence joins TRBV7-9 and TRBJ2-5; D unclear. Trimming pared 5 bases from V and 1 base from J, leaving 17 bases between. CDR1 is SEHNR and CDR2 is FQNEAQ in the germline V gene (reference sequence). This CDR3 is 16 amino acids long. The CDR3 bases are TGTGCCAGCAGCCCCTACCTTCACCCGATCCAAGAGACCCAGTACTTC. This gives the protein CASSPYLHPIQETQYF.

This chain uses TRBV2 with TRBJ1-1, with D hard to call. V shed 2 bases and J shed 6 bases, with 4 bases lying between them. This CDR3 is built from 11 residues. Germline values: CDR1 SNHLY, CDR2 FYNNEI. The CDR3 sequence: CASSEIAEAFF. CDR3 DNA sequence: TGTGCCAGCAGTGAAATCGCTGAAGCTTTCTTT. Full variable domain (outside the CDR3, taken from reference TRBV2 and TRBJ1-1): EPEVTQTPSHQVTQMGQEVILRCVPISNHLYFYWYRQILGQKVEFLVSFYNNEISEKSEIFDDQFSVERPDGSNFTLKIRSTKLEDSAMYFCASSEIAEAFFGQGTRLTVV.